The 29 T cell receptor beta chains below come from one sample, sequenced in a study of blood T cell repertoires in COVID-19. Data came from immunoSEQ multiplex PCR; TCRdb stores just in-frame clones and leaves some out. The repertoire consists of some 130,000 clones, with around nine tenths occurring once and the leading ten covering about an eighth. Sequencing used peripheral blood. The receptors were gathered from a woman aged 70 to 79 with COVID-19, enrolled during active disease.

This chain joins TRBV5-1 and TRBJ1-5; no firm D call. Trimming stripped 0 bases from V and 9 bases from J, with 7 bases between. CDR1 and CDR2 from the germline V gene are SGHRS and YFSETQ. The CDR3 spans 12 residues. CDR3: CASSLGAGPQHF. The CDR3 DNA reads as TGCGCCAGCAGCTTGGGGGCAGGGCCCCAGCATTTT.

The V and J genes are TRBV5-5 and TRBJ2-7, with TRBD1 identical over 8 bases. The CDR3 is 15 amino acids. V lost 4 bases, J lost 0 bases, and 6 bases stayed unmatched. Germline-derived CDR1 and CDR2 are SGHKS and YYEKEE (reference sequence). Here the CDR3 DNA reads TGTGCCAGCAGCCAGACAGGGGATCTCTCCTACGAGCAGTACTTC. The encoded protein is CASSQTGDLSYEQYF. Supplemented by reference TRBV5-5 and TRBJ2-7, the full variable domain reads DAGVTQSPTHLIKTRGQQVTLRCSPISGHKSVSWYQQVLGQGPQFIFQYYEKEERGRGNFPDRFSARQFPNYSSELNVNALLLGDSALYLCASSQTGDLSYEQYFGPGTRLTVT.

The chain joins TRBV19 to TRBJ1-5; D possibly corresponds to TRBD1 (6 bases). Germline CDR1 reads LNHDA; CDR2 reads SQIVND (reference sequence). The CDR3 loop spans 16 amino acids. Trimming took 6 bases from V and 2 from J, leaving 17 bases between them. CDR3 in amino acids: CASRRNREGGNQPQHF. The CDR3 nucleotides are TGTGCCAGTAGAAGAAACAGGGAAGGTGGCAATCAGCCCCAGCATTTT.

The chain recombines TRBV14 with TRBJ2-2; TRBD2 is a possible D gene (5 bases). Trimming took off 0 bases at V and 6 bases at J, with 8 bases between the two ends. CDR1 and CDR2 (germline): SGHDN, FVKESK. The CDR3 extends over 14 amino acids. In DNA, the CDR3 is TGTGCCAGCAGCCAAGAGGTCGGGGCCGGGGAGCTGTTTTTT. This gives the protein CASSQEVGAGELFF.

This sequence joins TRBV27 and TRBJ2-3, with D maybe TRBD1 (6 bases). The V and J ends lost 4 bases and 2 bases respectively, with 13 bases between them. This CDR3 has 15 residues. Germline CDR1 is MNHEY and CDR2 is SMNVEV (reference sequence). This CDR3 is CASSSRTAYTDTQYF. CDR3 in DNA: TGTGCCAGCAGTTCCCGGACAGCTTACACAGATACGCAGTATTTT.

V usage is TRBV20-1 and J usage is TRBJ2-2, with 8 bases aligning to TRBD2. CDR1 is DFQATT and CDR2 is SNEGSKA in the germline V gene (reference sequence). Germline trimming cut 3 bases from V and 7 bases from J; bases unmatched to any gene: 10. The CDR3 consists of 15 residues. The CDR3 DNA reads TGCAGTGCTAGTCGTCCGGGGGGGCGGAACGGGGAGCTGTTTTTT. This encodes CSASRPGGRNGELFF.

The gene calls are TRBV30 and TRBJ2-6; D may be TRBD2 (5 bases). Germline-derived CDR1 and CDR2 are GTSNPN and SVGIG (reference sequence). The CDR3 has 14 residues. V was cut by 6 bases and J by 0 bases, with 9 bases left in between. The CDR3 DNA reads as TGTGCCTGCCCGGGGTACTCTGGGGCCAACGTCCTGACTTTC. Its protein product is CACPGYSGANVLTF.

This clone was recorded a few times. This chain connects TRBV4-1 to TRBJ2-5, with 9 bases aligning to TRBD2. The CDR3 runs to 16 residues. The germline CDR1 and CDR2 sequences are MGHRA and YSYEKL. The V gene end was trimmed by 5 bases and the J gene end by 5 bases; junction bases not matched to a gene: 12. CDR3 sequence (DNA): TGCGCCAGCAGCACTAACGCGGGACTAGCATCCGAGACCCAGTACTTC. Translating gives CASSTNAGLASETQYF.

This clone has just a few counts. The chain has TRBV11-3 and TRBJ2-3; 9 bases match TRBD1. Germline CDR1 and CDR2: SGHNT and YENEEA. The CDR3 is made up of 15 amino acids. Unmatched junction bases numbered 1, after V lost 1 base and J lost 2 bases. The CDR3 region is CASSLGDRVTDTQYF. CDR3 nucleotide sequence: TGTGCCAGCAGCTTAGGGGACAGGGTCACAGATACGCAGTATTTT.

This clone occurred once. J is TRBJ1-2 and V is TRBV2; D is uncertain. CDR1 and CDR2 (germline): SNHLY, FYNNEI. The V gene lost 5 bases and the J gene lost 4 bases, with 8 bases spanning the gap. This CDR3 comprises 12 residues. The CDR3 protein is CASSYGGYGYTF. For the CDR3, the DNA is TGTGCCAGCAGTTACGGCGGCTATGGCTACACCTTC. Full variable domain (remainder filled in from reference TRBV2 and TRBJ1-2): EPEVTQTPSHQVTQMGQEVILRCVPISNHLYFYWYRQILGQKVEFLVSFYNNEISEKSEIFDDQFSVERPDGSNFTLKIRSTKLEDSAMYFCASSYGGYGYTFGSGTRLTVV.

The chain uses TRBV30 and TRBJ1-2, with D unclear. There are 11 residues in the CDR3. Germline V gene data show CDR1 as GTSNPN and CDR2 as SVGIG (reference sequence). Trimming left V 3 bases short and J 8 bases short, with 10 bases between. The CDR3 reads CAWSPTAGYTF. The DNA for the CDR3 is TGTGCCTGGAGCCCGACTGCCGGCTACACCTTC.

The chain joins TRBV3-1 (or the pseudogene TRBV3-2) to TRBJ1-1, with 9 bases identical to TRBD1. Trimming cost V 4 bases and J 4 bases; bases outside gene matches: 7. CDR1 is LGHDT, CDR2 YNNKEL, per germline (reference sequence). This CDR3 is 15 amino acids long. Here the CDR3 reads CASSPRDRVVTEAFF. CDR3 DNA: TGTGCCAGCAGCCCCCGGGACAGGGTAGTCACTGAAGCTTTCTTT.

The chain uses TRBV11-3 and TRBJ2-1, with 7 positions matching TRBD2. Trimming took 4 bases from V and 0 from J; bases not matched to a gene: 6. Germline-derived CDR1 and CDR2 are SGHNT and YENEEA. There are 16 residues in the CDR3. CDR3 loop: CASSSQRGPSYNEQFF. CDR3 nucleotide sequence: TGTGCCAGCAGCTCCCAGCGGGGTCCCTCCTACAATGAGCAGTTCTTC. The variable domain in full, completed from reference TRBV11-3 and TRBJ2-1, reads EAGVVQSPRYKIIEKKQPVAFWCNPISGHNTLYWYLQNLGQGPELLIRYENEEAVDDSQLPKDRFSAERLKGVDSTLKIQPAELGDSAVYLCASSSQRGPSYNEQFFGPGTRLTVL.

This chain connects TRBV18 to TRBJ1-1; 8 nucleotides match TRBD1. J was trimmed by 0 bases and V by 3 bases; bases with no gene match: 3. In germline, CDR1 is KGHSH, CDR2 LQKENI. This CDR3 comprises 15 residues. The CDR3 here is CASSPKQGVNTEAFF. CDR3 DNA: TGTGCCAGCTCACCCAAACAGGGGGTGAACACTGAAGCTTTCTTT.

The chain joins TRBV7-8 to TRBJ1-5; D is perhaps TRBD1 (5 bases). The V gene's germline CDR1 is SGHVS and CDR2 FQNEAQ. The CDR3 is 14 residues long. V shed 5 bases and J shed 4 bases, with 12 bases lying between them. In DNA form, the CDR3 reads TGTGCCAGCAGCATTGACAGTTTAAATCAGCCCCAGCATTTT. Translated: CASSIDSLNQPQHF.

This chain joins TRBV2 and TRBJ1-1, with 7 bases aligning to TRBD1. The CDR3 is 13 residues long. V lost 6 bases, J lost 5 bases, and 6 bases stayed unmatched. CDR1 and CDR2 from the germline V gene are SNHLY and FYNNEI. CDR3 sequence: CASSPQGRTEAFF. The CDR3 bases are TGTGCCAGCAGCCCACAGGGGCGGACTGAAGCTTTCTTT.

The genes are TRBV25-1 and TRBJ2-5; D unclear. The germline V gene encodes CDR1 MGHDK and CDR2 SYGVNS. The CDR3 loop spans 11 amino acids. Trimming left V 5 bases short and J 3 bases short, with 4 bases between. The CDR3 sequence is CASSQKETQYF. The CDR3 nucleotides are TGTGCCAGCAGTCAAAAAGAGACCCAGTACTTC.

The chain links TRBV28 to TRBJ2-7; 8 positions match TRBD2. The CDR3 spans 15 residues. V gave up 7 bases and J gave up 2 bases; unmatched junction bases: 10. Germline-derived CDR1 and CDR2 are MDHEN and SYDVKM. CDR3 sequence: CASTFRGLVAYEQYF. In nucleotides, the CDR3 is TGTGCCAGCACCTTCAGGGGACTAGTGGCCTACGAGCAGTACTTC.

The chain joins TRBV2 to TRBJ1-2; D is uncertain. CDR1 and CDR2 from the germline V gene are SNHLY and FYNNEI. The CDR3 has 15 residues. V lost 6 bases to trimming and J lost 4 bases, with 18 bases between them. The CDR3 sequence is CASRGAGSHGYGYTF. The CDR3 region has the DNA TGTGCCAGCAGGGGCGCGGGTTCACACGGCTATGGCTACACCTTC.

This chain connects TRBV18 to TRBJ2-3, with TRBD2 matching over 11 bases. This CDR3 is built from 15 residues. The V gene's germline CDR1 is KGHSH and CDR2 LQKENI. J lost 4 bases, V lost 3 bases, and 3 bases had no gene match. The DNA for the CDR3 is TGTGCCAGCTCACCGCCGGGACTAGCGGCAGATACGCAGTATTTT. Protein: CASSPPGLAADTQYF. Filled out from reference TRBV18 and TRBJ2-3, the complete variable domain reads NAGVMQNPRHLVRRRGQEARLRCSPMKGHSHVYWYRQLPEEGLKFMVYLQKENIIDESGMPKERFSAEFPKEGPSILRIQQVVRGDSAAYFCASSPPGLAADTQYFGPGTRLTVL.

The V call is TRBV6-4, the J call TRBJ1-4, with D possibly TRBD1 on 6 matching bases. This CDR3 contains 16 residues. The V end was cut by 8 bases, the J end by 1 base, with 17 bases between. The germline V gene has CDR1 MRHNA and CDR2 SNTAGT. The DNA for the CDR3 is TGTGCCAGCGAATGGGGGACAAGAGGAACTAATGAAAAACTGTTTTTT. This translates into CASEWGTRGTNEKLFF.

V gene TRBV5-5 combines with J gene TRBJ1-2, with a weak D call TRBD1 (5 bases). From germline, CDR1 is SGHKS and CDR2 YYEKEE (reference sequence). This CDR3 contains 13 residues. V dropped 1 base and J dropped 7 bases, with 11 bases sitting between them. The DNA of the CDR3 is TGTGCCAGCAGCTTGCGGGGGACGGGTGGCTACACCTTC. Its translation is CASSLRGTGGYTF.

CDR3 DNA sequence: TGCGCCAGCTTTGAGGGGATCCAGGGGTTACAAGAGACCCAGTACTTC. It codes for CASFEGIQGLQETQYF. The chain couples TRBV5-1 to TRBJ2-5, with D perhaps matching TRBD1 (6 bases). Germline CDR1 SGHRS, CDR2 YFSETQ. This CDR3 spans 16 amino acids. V lost 7 bases to trimming and J lost 2 bases, with 21 bases between them.

The chain employs TRBV6-5 and TRBJ2-5; tentative D call: TRBD1 (6 bases). The V and J ends lost 5 bases and 3 bases respectively, with 16 bases between them. The CDR3 extends over 15 amino acids. The germline V gene encodes CDR1 MNHEY and CDR2 SVGAGI. This chain's CDR3 is CASSPLQGGEETQYF. DNA of the CDR3: TGTGCCAGCAGTCCCCTACAGGGTGGAGAAGAGACCCAGTACTTC.

The table lists this clone with a count of one. The CDR3: CASSLDPDRGLLNEKLFF. CDR3 DNA sequence: TGTGCCAGCAGCTTAGATCCCGACAGGGGGCTACTGAATGAAAAACTGTTTTTT. The chain combines TRBV11-2 with TRBJ1-4; 10 nucleotides align to TRBD1. Per the germline V gene, CDR1 is SGHAT and CDR2 is FQNNGV. Losses at the gene ends were 0 bases for V and 5 bases for J; bases not matched to a gene: 9. The CDR3 has 18 residues.

This rearrangement joins TRBV2 to TRBJ1-6, with TRBD1 matching over 7 bases. The CDR3 has 14 amino acids. The germline CDR1 and CDR2 sequences are SNHLY and FYNNEI. The trim removed 5 bases at V and 6 bases at J, leaving 4 bases unmatched. In DNA form, the CDR3 reads TGTGCCAGCAGTAGTTCAGGGGGTAATTCACCCCTCCACTTT. This gives the protein CASSSSGGNSPLHF.

The rearrangement links TRBV5-6 to TRBJ1-1; no definite D call. Germline V gene lookup returns CDR1 SGHDT and CDR2 YYEEEE. The CDR3 length is 14 residues. V dropped 1 base and J dropped 4 bases, with 11 bases sitting between them. CDR3: CASSLMQSGTEAFF. CDR3 sequence (DNA): TGTGCCAGCAGCTTGATGCAGTCAGGCACTGAAGCTTTCTTT.

The gene calls are TRBV24-1 and TRBJ1-2, with a possible D match to TRBD1 (5 bases). The CDR3 runs 16 residues. Germline loops: CDR1 KGHDR, CDR2 SFDVKD. V was clipped by 0 bases and J by 4 bases, with 14 bases between them. This CDR3 reads CATSDLPEGAGYGYTF. The CDR3 coding sequence is TGTGCCACCAGTGATTTGCCTGAAGGGGCAGGCTATGGCTACACCTTC.

This sequence joins TRBV28 and TRBJ1-2; 8 bases align to TRBD1. CDR1 is MDHEN, CDR2 SYDVKM, per germline. This CDR3 region has 14 residues. V dropped 4 bases and J dropped 5; count of bases not matched to a gene: 6. This chain's CDR3 is CASSSGGVLYGYTF. Here the CDR3 DNA reads TGTGCCAGCAGTTCAGGGGGCGTATTGTATGGCTACACCTTC.